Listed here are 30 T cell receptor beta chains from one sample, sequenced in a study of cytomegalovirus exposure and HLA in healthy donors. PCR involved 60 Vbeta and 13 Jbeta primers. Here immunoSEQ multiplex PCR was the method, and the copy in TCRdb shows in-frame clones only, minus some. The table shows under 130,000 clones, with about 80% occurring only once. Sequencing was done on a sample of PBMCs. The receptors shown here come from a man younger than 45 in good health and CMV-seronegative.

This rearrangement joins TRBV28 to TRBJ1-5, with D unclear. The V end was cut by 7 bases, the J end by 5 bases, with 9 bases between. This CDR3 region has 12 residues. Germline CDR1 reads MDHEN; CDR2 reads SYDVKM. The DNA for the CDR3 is TGTGCCAGCACTCTTCTCCATCAGCCCCAGCATTTT. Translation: CASTLLHQPQHF.

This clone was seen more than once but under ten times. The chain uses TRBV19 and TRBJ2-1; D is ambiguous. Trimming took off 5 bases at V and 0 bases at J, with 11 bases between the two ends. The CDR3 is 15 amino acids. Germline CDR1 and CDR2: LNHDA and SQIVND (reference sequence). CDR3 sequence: CASSDIGFSYNEQFF. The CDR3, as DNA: TGTGCCAGTAGTGACATCGGCTTCTCCTACAATGAGCAGTTCTTC.

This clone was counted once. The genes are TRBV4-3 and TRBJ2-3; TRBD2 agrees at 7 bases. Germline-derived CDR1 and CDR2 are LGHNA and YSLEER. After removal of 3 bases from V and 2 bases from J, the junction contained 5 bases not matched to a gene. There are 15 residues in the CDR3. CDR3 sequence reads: CASSQKAGDTDTQYF. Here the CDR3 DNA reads TGCGCCAGCAGCCAGAAGGCGGGAGACACAGATACGCAGTATTTT.

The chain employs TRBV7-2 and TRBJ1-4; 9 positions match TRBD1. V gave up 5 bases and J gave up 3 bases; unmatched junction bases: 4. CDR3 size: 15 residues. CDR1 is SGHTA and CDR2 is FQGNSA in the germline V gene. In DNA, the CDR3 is TGTGCCAGCAGCCCCAGGACAGGGGCTAATGAAAAACTGTTTTTT. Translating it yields CASSPRTGANEKLFF.

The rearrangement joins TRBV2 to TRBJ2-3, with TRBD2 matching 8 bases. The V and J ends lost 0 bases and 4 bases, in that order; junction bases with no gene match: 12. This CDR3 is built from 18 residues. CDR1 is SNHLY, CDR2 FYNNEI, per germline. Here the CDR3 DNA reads TGTGCCAGCAGTGAAGCACCCCTTCAGCGGGAGAGCGCAGATACGCAGTATTTT. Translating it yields CASSEAPLQRESADTQYF.

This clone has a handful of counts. CDR3: CSVVVQGTYEQYF. Written as DNA, the CDR3 is TGCAGCGTTGTAGTACAGGGGACCTACGAGCAGTACTTC. The chain has TRBV29-1 and TRBJ2-7; 7 bases line up with TRBD1. This CDR3 spans 13 amino acids. J was trimmed by 2 bases and V by 4 bases; bases with no gene match: 5. Looked up from germline, CDR1 is SQVTM and CDR2 is ANQGSEA.

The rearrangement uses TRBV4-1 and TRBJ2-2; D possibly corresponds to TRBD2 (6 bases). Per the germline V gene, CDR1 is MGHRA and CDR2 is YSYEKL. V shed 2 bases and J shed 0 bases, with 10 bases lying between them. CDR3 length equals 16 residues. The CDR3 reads CASSQRTTPNTGELFF. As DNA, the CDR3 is TGCGCCAGCAGCCAAAGGACTACCCCGAACACCGGGGAGCTGTTTTTT.

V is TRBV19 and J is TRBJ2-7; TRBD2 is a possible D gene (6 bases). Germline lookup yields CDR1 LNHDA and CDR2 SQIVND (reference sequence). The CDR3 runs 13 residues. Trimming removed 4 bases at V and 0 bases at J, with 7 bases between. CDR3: CASSTGLSYEQYF. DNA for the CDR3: TGTGCCAGTAGTACGGGACTCTCCTACGAGCAGTACTTC.

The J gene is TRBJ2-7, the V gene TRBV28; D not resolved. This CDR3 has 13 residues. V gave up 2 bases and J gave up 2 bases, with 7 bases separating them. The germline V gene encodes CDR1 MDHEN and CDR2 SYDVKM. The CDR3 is CASSLNPAYEQYF. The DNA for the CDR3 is TGTGCCAGCAGTTTAAACCCAGCCTACGAGCAGTACTTC. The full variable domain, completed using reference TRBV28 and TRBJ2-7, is DVKVTQSSRYLVKRTGEKVFLECVQDMDHENMFWYRQDPGLGLRLIYFSYDVKMKEKGDIPEGYSVSREKKERFSLILESASTNQTSMYLCASSLNPAYEQYFGPGTRLTVT.

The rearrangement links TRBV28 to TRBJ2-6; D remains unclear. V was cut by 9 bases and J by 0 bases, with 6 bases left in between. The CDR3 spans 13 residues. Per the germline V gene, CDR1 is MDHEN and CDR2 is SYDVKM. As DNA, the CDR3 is TGTGCCAGTTCCAGCTCTGGGGCCAACGTCCTGACTTTC. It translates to CASSSSGANVLTF.

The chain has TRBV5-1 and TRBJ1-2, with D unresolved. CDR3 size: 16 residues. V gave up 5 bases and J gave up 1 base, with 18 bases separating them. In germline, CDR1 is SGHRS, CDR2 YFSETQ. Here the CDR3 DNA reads TGCGCCAGCAGACCAGGAGAGGGTTCGTATAACTATGGCTACACCTTC. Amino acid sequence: CASRPGEGSYNYGYTF.

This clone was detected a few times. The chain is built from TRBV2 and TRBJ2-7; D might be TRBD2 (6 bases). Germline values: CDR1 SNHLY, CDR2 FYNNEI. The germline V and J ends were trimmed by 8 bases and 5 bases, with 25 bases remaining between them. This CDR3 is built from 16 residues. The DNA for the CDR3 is TGTGCCAGCCTAGAGACGGGAGTAGGTCTCGTGGACGAGCAGTACTTC. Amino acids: CASLETGVGLVDEQYF.

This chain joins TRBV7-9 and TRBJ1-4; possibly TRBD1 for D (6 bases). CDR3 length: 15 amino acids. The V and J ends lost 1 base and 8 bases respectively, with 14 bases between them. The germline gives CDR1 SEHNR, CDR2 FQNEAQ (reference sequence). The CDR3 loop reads CASSLGGRSGEKLFF. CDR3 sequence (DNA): TGTGCCAGCAGCTTAGGGGGGCGAAGTGGAGAAAAACTGTTTTTT.

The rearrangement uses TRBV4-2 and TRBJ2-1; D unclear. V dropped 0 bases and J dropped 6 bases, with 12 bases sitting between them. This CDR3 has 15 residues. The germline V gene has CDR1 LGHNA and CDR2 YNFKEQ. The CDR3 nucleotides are TGTGCCAGCAGCCAAGATTTTGCGGCTCTCAATGAGCAGTTCTTC. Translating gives CASSQDFAALNEQFF.

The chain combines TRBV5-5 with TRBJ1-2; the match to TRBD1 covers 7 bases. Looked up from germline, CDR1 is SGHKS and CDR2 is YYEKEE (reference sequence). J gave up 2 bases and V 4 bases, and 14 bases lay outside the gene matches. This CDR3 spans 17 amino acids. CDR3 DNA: TGTGCCAGCAGCCCAGGTCCCGGGACAGATTCCAACTATGGCTACACCTTC. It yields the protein CASSPGPGTDSNYGYTF.

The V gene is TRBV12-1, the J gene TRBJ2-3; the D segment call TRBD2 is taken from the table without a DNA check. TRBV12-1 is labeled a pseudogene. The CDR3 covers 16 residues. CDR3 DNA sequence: TGTGCCAGCAGCTTTAAGCAGCGGGGGAACACAGATACGCAGTATTTT. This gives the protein CASSFKQRGNTDTQYF.

In nucleotides, the CDR3 is TGTGCCAGCAGGAGACAGGACACCGGGGAGCTGTTTTTT. It codes for CASRRQDTGELFF. V gene TRBV6-1 combines with J gene TRBJ2-2; D is perhaps TRBD1 (6 bases). This CDR3 region has 13 residues. Germline loops: CDR1 MNHNS, CDR2 SASEGT. V gave up 6 bases and J gave up 3 bases, with 8 bases separating them.

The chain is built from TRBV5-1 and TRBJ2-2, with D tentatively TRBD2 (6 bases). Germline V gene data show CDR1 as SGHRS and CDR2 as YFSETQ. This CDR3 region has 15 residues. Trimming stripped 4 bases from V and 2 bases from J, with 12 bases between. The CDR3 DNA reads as TGCGCCAGCAGCATTAGCGGTACCAACACCGGGGAGCTGTTTTTT. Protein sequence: CASSISGTNTGELFF. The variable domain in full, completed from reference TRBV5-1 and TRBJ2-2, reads KAGVTQTPRYLIKTRGQQVTLSCSPISGHRSVSWYQQTPGQGLQFLFEYFSETQRNKGNFPGRFSGRQFSNSRSEMNVSTLELGDSALYLCASSISGTNTGELFFGEGSRLTVL.

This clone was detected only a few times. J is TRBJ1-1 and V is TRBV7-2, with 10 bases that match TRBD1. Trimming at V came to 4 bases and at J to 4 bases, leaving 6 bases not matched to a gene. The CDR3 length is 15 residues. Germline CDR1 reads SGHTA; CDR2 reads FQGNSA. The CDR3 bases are TGTGCCAGCAGCTCCGAGGGACAGGGGATCACTGAAGCTTTCTTT. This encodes CASSSEGQGITEAFF.

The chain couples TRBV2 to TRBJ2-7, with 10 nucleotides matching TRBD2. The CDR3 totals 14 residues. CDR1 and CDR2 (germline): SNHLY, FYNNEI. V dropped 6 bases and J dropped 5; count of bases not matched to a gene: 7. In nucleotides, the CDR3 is TGTGCCAGCAGGGGCGGGACTAGCGATAACGAGCAGTACTTC. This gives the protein CASRGGTSDNEQYF.

The CDR3 spells CASSYSNGGTEAFF. The CDR3 region has the DNA TGTGCCAGCAGTTACTCGAACGGGGGAACTGAAGCTTTCTTT. The V call is TRBV6-6, the J call TRBJ1-1; TRBD1 might be the D (5 bases). The CDR3 contains 14 residues. From germline, CDR1 is MNHNY and CDR2 SVGAGI (reference sequence). V was trimmed by 0 bases and J by 5 bases, leaving 10 bases between them.

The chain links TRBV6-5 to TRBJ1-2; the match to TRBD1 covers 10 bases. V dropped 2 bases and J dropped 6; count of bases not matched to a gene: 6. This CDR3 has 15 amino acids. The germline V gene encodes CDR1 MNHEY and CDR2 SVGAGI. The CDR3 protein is CASSYRTGGFDGYTF. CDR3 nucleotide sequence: TGTGCCAGCAGTTACCGGACAGGGGGTTTTGATGGCTACACCTTC.

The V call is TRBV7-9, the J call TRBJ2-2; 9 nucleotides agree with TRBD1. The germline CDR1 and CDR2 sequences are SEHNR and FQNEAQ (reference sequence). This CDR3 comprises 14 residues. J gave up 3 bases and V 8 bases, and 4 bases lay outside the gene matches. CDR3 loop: CASHRQGDTGELFF. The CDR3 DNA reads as TGTGCCAGCCACAGACAGGGGGACACCGGGGAGCTGTTTTTT. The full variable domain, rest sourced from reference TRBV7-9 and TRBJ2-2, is DTGVSQNPRHKITKRGQNVTFRCDPISEHNRLYWYRQTLGQGPEFLTYFQNEAQLEKSRLLSDRFSAERPKGSFSTLEIQRTEQGDSAMYLCASHRQGDTGELFFGEGSRLTVL.

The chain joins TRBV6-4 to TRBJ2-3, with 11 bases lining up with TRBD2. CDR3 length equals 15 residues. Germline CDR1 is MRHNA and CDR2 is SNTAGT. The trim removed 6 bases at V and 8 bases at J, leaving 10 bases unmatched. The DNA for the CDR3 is TGTGCCAGCAGCGAATCACTAGCGGGAGTGGCTACGCAGTATTTT. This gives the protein CASSESLAGVATQYF.

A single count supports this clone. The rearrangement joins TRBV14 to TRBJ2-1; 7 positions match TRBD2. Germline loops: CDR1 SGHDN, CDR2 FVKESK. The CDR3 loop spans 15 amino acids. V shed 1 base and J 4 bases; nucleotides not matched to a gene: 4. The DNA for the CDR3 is TGTGCCAGCAGCCAAGCGGGAGGCGGGTACAATGAGCAGTTCTTC. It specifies CASSQAGGGYNEQFF.

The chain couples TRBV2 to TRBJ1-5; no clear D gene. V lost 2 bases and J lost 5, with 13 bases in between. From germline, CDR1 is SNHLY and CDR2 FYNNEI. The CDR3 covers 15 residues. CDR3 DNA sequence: TGTGCCAGCAGTGAATCTCGCGCCACCCATCAGCCCCAGCATTTT. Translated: CASSESRATHQPQHF.

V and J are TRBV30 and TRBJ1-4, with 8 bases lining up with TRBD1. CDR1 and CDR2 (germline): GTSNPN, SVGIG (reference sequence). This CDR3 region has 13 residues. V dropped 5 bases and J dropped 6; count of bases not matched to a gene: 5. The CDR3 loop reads CAWSTGVDEKLFF. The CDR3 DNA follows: TGTGCCTGGTCGACAGGGGTTGATGAAAAACTGTTTTTT.

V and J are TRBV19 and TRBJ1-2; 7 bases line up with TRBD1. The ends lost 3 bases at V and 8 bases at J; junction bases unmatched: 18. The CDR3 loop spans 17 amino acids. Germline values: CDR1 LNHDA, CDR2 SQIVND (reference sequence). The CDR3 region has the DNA TGTGCCAGTAGTATCAAAGCGGTCGGACAGGAGTTACAGGGCTACACCTTC. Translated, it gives CASSIKAVGQELQGYTF.

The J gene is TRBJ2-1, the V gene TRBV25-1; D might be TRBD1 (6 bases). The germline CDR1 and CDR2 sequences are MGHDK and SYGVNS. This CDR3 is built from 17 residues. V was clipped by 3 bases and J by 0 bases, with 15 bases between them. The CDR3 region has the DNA TGTGCCAGCAGTGATCCCTCGGGCAGGGGCTCCTACAATGAGCAGTTCTTC. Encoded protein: CASSDPSGRGSYNEQFF.

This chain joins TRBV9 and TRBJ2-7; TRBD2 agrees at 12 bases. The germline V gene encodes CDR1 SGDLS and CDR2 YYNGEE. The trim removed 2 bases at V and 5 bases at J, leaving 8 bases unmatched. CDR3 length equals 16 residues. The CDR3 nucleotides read TGTGCCAGCAGCGTTTCCGGGACTAGCGGGTGGAACGAGCAGTACTTC. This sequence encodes CASSVSGTSGWNEQYF.